This T cell receptor (beta chain) appears in the sequencing data of a study of cytomegalovirus exposure and HLA in healthy donors. Germline V gives CDR1 SGHAT, CDR2 FQNNGV. V was trimmed by 5 bases and J by 5 bases, leaving 21 bases between them. This CDR3 has 16 residues. The PCR had 60 Vbeta and 13 Jbeta primers. Clones were read by immunoSEQ multiplex PCR, and TCRdb kept only the in-frame ones, dropping some. The sample holds around 150,000 clones, 79% seen once. The receptor's source is a man in his forties or fifties in good health and CMV-seropositive. V usage is TRBV11-2 and J usage is TRBJ1-2; D is possibly TRBD1 (5 bases). Sequences were obtained from PBMCs. The CDR3 DNA follows: TGTGCCAGCAGCGGGGGGGGTGGCGGCGGCTTTTATGGCTACACCTTC. This encodes CASSGGGGGGFYGYTF.